A selection of T cell receptor beta chains follows, all from one sample in a study of shared clonotypes between healthy human individuals. Assay: immunoSEQ multiplex PCR; the TCRdb copy retains only in-frame clones and omits some. The sample holds approximately 980,000 clones, over 60% seen once. The sample consisted of memory CD4+ T cells sorted from blood. Source of these receptors: a man aged 18 to 35 in good health. The CDR3 runs from the conserved cysteine through the conserved F or W. A D gene is named only where the DNA matches it firmly. Size values are once, few and many counts, or a class for expanded clones, and some rows have none.

>NA|TRBJ2-7|NA|TRBV27
CASSLEGGHSYEQYF
TGTGCCAGCAGTTTGGAGGGAGGCCATTCCTACGAGCAGTACTTC
>few|TRBJ2-2|TRBD1|TRBV11-2
CASSKTWTGSGGELFF
TGTGCCAGCAGCAAGACTTGGACAGGGTCGGGCGGGGAGCTGTTTTTT
>NA|TRBJ1-5|NA|TRBV27
CASSLGQPVNYQPQHF
TGTGCCAGCAGTTTAGGACAGCCGGTTAATTATCAGCCCCAGCATTTT
>NA|TRBJ2-7|NA|TRBV5-6
CASSLGTGYEQYF
TGTGCCAGCAGCTTGGGGACGGGCTACGAGCAGTACTTC
>NA|TRBJ1-5|NA|TRBV10-3
CAIKQGWDSNQPQHF
TGTGCCATCAAACAGGGATGGGATAGCAATCAGCCCCAGCATTTT
>NA|TRBJ1-1|NA|TRBV18
CASSRGGQNTEAFF
TGTGCCAGCTCACGGGGGGGACAGAACACTGAAGCTTTCTTT
>NA|TRBJ1-1|NA|TRBV6-6
CASSHRGAGTEAFF
TGTGCCAGCAGCCACCGGGGGGCGGGGACTGAAGCTTTCTTT
>many|TRBJ2-3|TRBD2|TRBV19
CASSLRLADSTDTQYF
TGTGCCAGTAGTCTCCGACTAGCGGACAGCACAGATACGCAGTATTTT
>NA|TRBJ1-2|TRBD1|TRBV28
CASTVDRVRSYTF
TGTGCCAGCACCGTGGACAGGGTTAGGAGCTACACCTTC
>few|TRBJ1-6|NA|TRBV18
CASSGRGAGGEGSPLHF
TGTGCCAGCTCCGGACGAGGGGCGGGAGGTGAAGGGTCACCCCTCCACTTT
>NA|TRBJ1-6|TRBD1|TRBV5-1
CASSLDDRGNSPLHF
TGCGCCAGCAGCTTGGACGACAGGGGAAATTCACCCCTCCACTTT
>few|TRBJ1-2|NA|TRBV19
CASIGSRSYYGYTF
TGTGCCAGTATTGGTAGCAGGTCATACTATGGCTACACCTTC
>NA|TRBJ1-2|NA|TRBV7-8
CASSSLDGYTF
TGTGCCAGCAGCTCTTTGGATGGCTACACCTTC
>NA|TRBJ2-3|NA|TRBV11-2
CATGVERLTDTQYF
TGTGCCACCGGCGTGGAACGGCTCACAGATACGCAGTATTTT
>few|TRBJ2-1|NA|TRBV7-2
CASSLVGRANEQFF
TGTGCCAGCAGCTTAGTAGGCAGGGCCAATGAGCAGTTCTTC
>NA|TRBJ1-1|NA|TRBV28
CASSKSIGNTEAFF
TGTGCCAGCAGCAAGTCAATCGGGAACACTGAAGCTTTCTTT
>NA|TRBJ2-5|NA|TRBV7-9
CASSTRNLETQYF
TGTGCCAGCAGCACTAGGAATCTTGAGACCCAGTACTTC
>NA|TRBJ2-5|TRBD2|TRBV5-6
CASSLEGTSGGTQYF
TGTGCCAGCAGCTTGGAAGGGACTAGCGGGGGAACCCAGTACTTC
>NA|TRBJ2-3|NA|TRBV13
CASSLDMIDTQYF
TGTGCCAGCAGCTTAGACATGATAGATACGCAGTATTTT
>NA|TRBJ1-5|TRBD1|TRBV11-2
CASSGDRNQPQHF
TGTGCCAGCTCCGGGGACAGGAATCAGCCCCAGCATTTT
>few|TRBJ1-2|NA|TRBV5-4
CASSPDSNYGYTF
TGTGCCAGCAGCCCGGACAGCAACTATGGCTACACCTTC
>NA|TRBJ2-3|TRBD2|TRBV10-3
CAITASGMTDTQYF
TGTGCCATCACAGCTAGCGGGATGACAGATACGCAGTATTTT
>NA|TRBJ2-5|TRBD2|TRBV7-9
CASSLGVQPSGRGETQYF
TGTGCCAGCAGCTTAGGAGTCCAGCCTAGCGGGAGGGGAGAGACCCAGTACTTC
>NA|TRBJ2-5|TRBD2|TRBV9
CASSARLAGGLEETQYF
TGTGCCAGCAGCGCTCGACTAGCGGGGGGGCTGGAGGAGACCCAGTACTTC
>NA|TRBJ1-6|NA|TRBV11-3
CASSSGENSPLHF
TGTGCCAGCAGTTCAGGGGAGAATTCACCCCTCCACTTT
>NA|TRBJ1-1|NA|TRBV19
CASSIGTLNTEAFF
TGTGCCAGTAGTATTGGGACATTGAACACTGAAGCTTTCTTT
>NA|TRBJ2-7|TRBD2|TRBV5-1
CASSWTAGGTYEQYF
TGCGCCAGCAGCTGGACAGCGGGGGGGACGTACGAGCAGTACTTC
>once|TRBJ2-6|NA|TRBV7-6
CASSSYRNSGANVLTF
TGTGCCAGCAGCTCCTACCGTAACTCTGGGGCCAACGTCCTGACTTTC
>NA|TRBJ2-7|TRBD1|TRBV9
CASSAPGQGSYEQYF
TGTGCCAGCAGCGCACCGGGACAGGGATCCTACGAGCAGTACTTC
>many|TRBJ2-2|NA|TRBV2
CASSEAQAKTGELFF
TGTGCCAGCAGTGAAGCACAGGCTAAGACCGGGGAGCTGTTTTTT
>NA|TRBJ1-1|NA|TRBV18
CASSPASYGMNTEAFF
TGTGCCAGCTCACCAGCGAGTTACGGGATGAACACTGAAGCTTTCTTT
>NA|TRBJ2-7|NA|TRBV11-2
CASSPMTVSSYEQYF
TGTGCCAGCAGCCCAATGACAGTGAGCTCCTACGAGCAGTACTTC
>NA|TRBJ2-1|TRBD2|TRBV30
CACLSGSLGNEQFF
TGTGCCTGTCTTAGCGGGTCTCTGGGGAATGAGCAGTTCTTC